A single sample is the source of the 17 T cell receptor beta chains below, sequenced in a study of blood T cell repertoires in COVID-19. The repertoire was sequenced with immunoSEQ multiplex PCR; TCRdb's copy has only in-frame clones and lacks some. The top ten hold about 15% of the sample, which has roughly 30,000 clones, 84% seen once. The specimen sequenced was peripheral blood. The receptor source for this set is a man between 65 and 80 years old with active COVID-19.

The chain carries TRBV5-1 and TRBJ2-7, with no clear D. CDR3 size: 12 residues. V was cut by 0 bases and J by 6 bases, with 7 bases left in between. Germline CDR1 SGHRS, CDR2 YFSETQ. The CDR3: CASSLGGAEQYF. In DNA form, the CDR3 reads TGCGCCAGCAGCTTGGGAGGAGCCGAGCAGTACTTC.

The chain links TRBV4-2 to TRBJ1-2; no firm D call. V lost 3 bases to trimming and J lost 7 bases, with 12 bases between them. The CDR3 runs to 13 residues. Germline assignment: CDR1 LGHNA and CDR2 YNFKEQ. The CDR3 reads CASSQGAQLGYTF. The CDR3 nucleotides are TGTGCCAGCAGCCAGGGCGCCCAGCTTGGCTACACCTTC.

In this sample, this clone turned up a few times. The rearrangement joins TRBV24-1 to TRBJ2-1, with D possibly matching TRBD1 (5 bases). The CDR3 runs to 15 residues. CDR1 KGHDR and CDR2 SFDVKD come from the germline V gene. The germline V and J ends were trimmed by 3 bases and 3 bases, with 11 bases remaining between them. The CDR3 DNA is TGTGCCACCAGTGATACTTCACAGGACTACAATGAGCAGTTCTTC. Its protein product is CATSDTSQDYNEQFF.

The chain is built from TRBV5-1 and TRBJ2-5; D is possibly TRBD2 (6 bases). Trimming removed 0 bases at V and 0 bases at J, with 12 bases between. The CDR3 has 16 amino acids. The germline gives CDR1 SGHRS, CDR2 YFSETQ. CDR3 amino acids: CASSLVPGRYQETQYF. The DNA for the CDR3 is TGCGCCAGCAGCTTGGTCCCGGGGAGGTACCAAGAGACCCAGTACTTC.

This rearrangement joins TRBV12-3 or TRBV12-4 to TRBJ1-2, with D possibly TRBD1 on 6 matching bases. With 6 bases removed from V and 3 bases from J, the gap between germline ends came to 8 bases. The CDR3 loop spans 12 amino acids. The CDR3 sequence: CASRGGDYGYTF. The CDR3 nucleotides read TGTGCCAGCAGAGGGGGGGACTATGGCTACACCTTC.

This chain connects TRBV28 to TRBJ2-5, with D perhaps TRBD2 (7 bases). The CDR3 extends over 13 amino acids. Trimming stripped 6 bases from V and 4 bases from J, with 12 bases between. Germline values: CDR1 MDHEN, CDR2 SYDVKM. CDR3 bases: TGTGCCAGCAGGAAGGGGGGGACAGAGACCCAGTACTTC. Its translation: CASRKGGTETQYF.

This clone was counted once. The rearrangement joins TRBV7-7 to TRBJ2-2; 12 positions match TRBD2. Germline V gives CDR1 SSHAT, CDR2 FNYEAQ (reference sequence). The CDR3 consists of 20 residues. Trimming removed 2 bases from V and 4 bases from J; junction bases left unmatched: 14. CDR3 sequence (DNA): TGTGCCAGCAGCTTAAGGCCTAGCGGGGGGGCTAGCCCTTCCACCGGGGAGCTGTTTTTT. Translating it yields CASSLRPSGGASPSTGELFF. Supplemented by reference TRBV7-7 and TRBJ2-2, the full variable domain reads GAGVSQSPRYKVTKRGQDVTLRCDPISSHATLYWYQQALGQGPEFLTYFNYEAQPDKSGLPSDRFSAERPEGSISTLTIQRTEQRDSAMYRCASSLRPSGGASPSTGELFFGEGSRLTVL.

The chain uses TRBV28 and TRBJ2-1; D might be TRBD2 (7 bases). Germline CDR1 reads MDHEN; CDR2 reads SYDVKM. Deletions cut 2 bases from V and 3 bases from J, with 11 bases between. The CDR3 runs 15 residues. CDR3 region: CASSLAGAFYNEQFF. In DNA, the CDR3 is TGTGCCAGCAGTTTAGCGGGGGCCTTCTACAATGAGCAGTTCTTC.

This rearrangement joins TRBV5-6 to TRBJ1-5; maybe TRBD1 (6 bases). The CDR3 is 14 residues long. V lost 0 bases, J lost 5 bases, and 9 bases lay in between. Per the germline V gene, CDR1 is SGHDT and CDR2 is YYEEEE. CDR3 residues: CASSLGSGDQPQHF. Written as DNA, the CDR3 is TGTGCCAGCAGCTTGGGGTCAGGGGATCAGCCCCAGCATTTT.

The chain links TRBV10-3 to TRBJ2-3; 7 nucleotides line up with TRBD1. Germline CDR1 and CDR2: ENHRY and SYGVKD. V lost 3 bases to trimming and J lost 2 bases; unmatched junction nucleotides: 2. The CDR3 loop spans 14 amino acids. The CDR3 DNA reads as TGTGCCATCAGTGACAGGGGGAACACAGATACGCAGTATTTT. Protein: CAISDRGNTDTQYF.

V usage is TRBV11-2 and J usage is TRBJ2-7; TRBD1 matches 7 bases. The CDR3 runs 16 residues. The ends lost 1 base at V and 4 bases at J; junction bases unmatched: 10. Germline values: CDR1 SGHAT, CDR2 FQNNGV. This chain's CDR3 is CASSLVGSGRGYEQYF. CDR3 sequence (DNA): TGTGCCAGCAGCTTAGTTGGTTCCGGCAGGGGGTACGAGCAGTACTTC.

The chain combines TRBV19 with TRBJ1-4, with 11 bases that match TRBD1. V was pared by 6 bases and J by 8 bases, with 5 bases of the junction left unmatched. The CDR3 extends over 14 amino acids. Germline CDR1 is LNHDA and CDR2 is SQIVND (reference sequence). The CDR3 bases are TGTGCCAGTAGCAGGACAGGGGGCTTGGAAAAACTGTTTTTT. Its protein product is CASSRTGGLEKLFF.

The V and J genes are TRBV19 and TRBJ1-1; TRBD1 matches at 7 bases. Unmatched junction bases numbered 5, after V lost 3 bases and J lost 1 base. The CDR3 is made up of 15 amino acids. Germline loops: CDR1 LNHDA, CDR2 SQIVND (reference sequence). The CDR3, as DNA: TGTGCCAGTAGTATTACAGGGGCCGCGAACACTGAAGCTTTCTTT. Translation gives CASSITGAANTEAFF.

This clone was recorded only once. V is TRBV2 and J is TRBJ1-1, with D hard to call. The germline CDR1 and CDR2 sequences are SNHLY and FYNNEI. V lost 2 bases and J 0 bases, leaving 7 bases between the germline ends. This CDR3 comprises 14 residues. The CDR3 protein is CASSELGLNTEAFF. In DNA form, the CDR3 reads TGTGCCAGCAGTGAACTGGGCCTGAACACTGAAGCTTTCTTT. Based on the CDR3 plus reference TRBV2 and TRBJ1-1, the full variable domain is EPEVTQTPSHQVTQMGQEVILRCVPISNHLYFYWYRQILGQKVEFLVSFYNNEISEKSEIFDDQFSVERPDGSNFTLKIRSTKLEDSAMYFCASSELGLNTEAFFGQGTRLTVV.

This chain uses TRBV9 with TRBJ2-3, with 10 bases that match TRBD2. CDR3 length equals 18 residues. The J segment lost 5 bases and the V segment lost 4 bases, leaving 16 bases of the junction unmatched. Germline loops: CDR1 SGDLS, CDR2 YYNGEE. The CDR3 sequence is CASSHPQFSGGPGDTQYF. The CDR3 nucleotides are TGTGCCAGCAGCCACCCACAGTTTAGCGGGGGGCCGGGAGATACGCAGTATTTT.

This chain joins TRBV28 and TRBJ2-5; 7 bases are shared with TRBD2. V shed 6 bases, J shed 5 bases, and the junction held 9 bases outside the gene matches. The CDR3 is 14 amino acids. Germline V gives CDR1 MDHEN, CDR2 SYDVKM. The CDR3 spells CASRQQGGIETQYF. Here the CDR3 DNA reads TGTGCCAGCAGGCAGCAGGGAGGGATCGAGACCCAGTACTTC.

The chain has TRBV10-3 and TRBJ1-2; D remains unclear. The CDR3 runs to 13 residues. V shed 4 bases and J shed 8 bases, with 14 bases lying between them. Germline lookup yields CDR1 ENHRY and CDR2 SYGVKD. The CDR3 DNA reads as TGTGCCATCAGTGGGAATCCGACGGGGGGCTACACCTTC. Its translation: CAISGNPTGGYTF.